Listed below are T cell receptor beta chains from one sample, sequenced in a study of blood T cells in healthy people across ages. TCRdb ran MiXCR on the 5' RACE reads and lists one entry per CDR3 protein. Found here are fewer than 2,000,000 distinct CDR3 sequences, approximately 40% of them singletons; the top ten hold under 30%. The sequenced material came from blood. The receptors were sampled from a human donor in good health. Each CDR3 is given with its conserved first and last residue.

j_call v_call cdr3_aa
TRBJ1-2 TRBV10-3 CAISESVGNYTF
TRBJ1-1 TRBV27 CASRLHLNTEAFF
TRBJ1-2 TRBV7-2 CASSLNTGVTYGYTF
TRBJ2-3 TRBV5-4 CASSPNHDTQYF
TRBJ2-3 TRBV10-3 CAISDRSTDTQYF
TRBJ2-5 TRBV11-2 CASSLSLGQGLQETQYF
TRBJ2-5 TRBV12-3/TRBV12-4 CASSLYSQETQYF
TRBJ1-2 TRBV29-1 CSVGVGVRYGGYTF
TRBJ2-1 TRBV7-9 CASSLGRILYNEQFF
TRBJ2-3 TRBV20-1 CSARGQAAGTFWADTQYF
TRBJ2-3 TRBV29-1 CSGQRGSTDAQYF
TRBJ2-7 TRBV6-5 CASSYQRTEGYEQYF
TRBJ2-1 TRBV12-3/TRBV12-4 CASSPTRTDNEQFF
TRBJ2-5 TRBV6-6 CASSSPGGHQETQYF
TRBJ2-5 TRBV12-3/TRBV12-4 CASSFRRQQETQYF
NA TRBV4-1 CASGPVLTYEQYF
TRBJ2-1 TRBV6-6 CASSYEGGYYNKQFF
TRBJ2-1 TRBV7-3 CASSLSGQGVDNEQFF
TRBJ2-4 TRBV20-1 CSAIGLAKNIQYF
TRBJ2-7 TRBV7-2 CASSAGRTVSYEQYF
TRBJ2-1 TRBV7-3 CASSSSWGGRPFNEQFF
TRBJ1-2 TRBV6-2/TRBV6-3 CASSSQGAANYGYTF
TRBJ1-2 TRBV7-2 CASSYGPQTIYGYTF
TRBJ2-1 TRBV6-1 CASSWARDEQFF
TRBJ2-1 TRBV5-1 CASSPGQGKYNEQFF
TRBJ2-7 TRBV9 CASSVDGSPEGEQYF
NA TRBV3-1 CASSQTAGGYEQYF
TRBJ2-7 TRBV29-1 CSDTGVFGEQYF
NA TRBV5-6 CASSSLSGPLNYEQYF
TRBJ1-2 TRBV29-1 CSVEEGVYGYTF
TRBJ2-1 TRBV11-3 CASSLRTDPMEQFF
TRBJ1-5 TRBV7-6 CASSLRSGTLNQPQHF
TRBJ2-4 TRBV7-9 CASSFIGTSLEQYF
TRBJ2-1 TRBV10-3 CAISGRGGADYEQFF
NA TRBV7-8 CASSLDGITLSEQYF
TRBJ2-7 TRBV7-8 CVSSLSSRSYEQYF
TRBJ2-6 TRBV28 CASTSVGTSGANVLTF
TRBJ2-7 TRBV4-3 CASSQGYRQSSYEQYF
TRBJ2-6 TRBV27 CASSMSSGANVPTF
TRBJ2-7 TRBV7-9 CASSWTGPYEQYF
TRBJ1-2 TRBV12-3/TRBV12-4 CASRLGEDGYTF
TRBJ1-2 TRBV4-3 CASSQVVKGHYGYTF
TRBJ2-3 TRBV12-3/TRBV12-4 CASVRAIADTQYF
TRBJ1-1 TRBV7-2 CASSLAQDETEAFF
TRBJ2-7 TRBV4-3 CASSLGTSDYEQYF
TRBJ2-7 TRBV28 CASTKAGSSYEQYF
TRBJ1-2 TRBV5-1 CASSSTGTSNYGYTF
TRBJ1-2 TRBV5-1 CASSFGQGRNYGYTF
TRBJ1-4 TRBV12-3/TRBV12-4 CASSFITRWETNEKLFF
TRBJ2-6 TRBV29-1 CSAQAGANVLTF
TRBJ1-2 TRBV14 CASSQLGTAYGYTF
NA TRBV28 CASSRTPNYEQYF
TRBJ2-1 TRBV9 CASSVGEGRGRTGSYNEQFF